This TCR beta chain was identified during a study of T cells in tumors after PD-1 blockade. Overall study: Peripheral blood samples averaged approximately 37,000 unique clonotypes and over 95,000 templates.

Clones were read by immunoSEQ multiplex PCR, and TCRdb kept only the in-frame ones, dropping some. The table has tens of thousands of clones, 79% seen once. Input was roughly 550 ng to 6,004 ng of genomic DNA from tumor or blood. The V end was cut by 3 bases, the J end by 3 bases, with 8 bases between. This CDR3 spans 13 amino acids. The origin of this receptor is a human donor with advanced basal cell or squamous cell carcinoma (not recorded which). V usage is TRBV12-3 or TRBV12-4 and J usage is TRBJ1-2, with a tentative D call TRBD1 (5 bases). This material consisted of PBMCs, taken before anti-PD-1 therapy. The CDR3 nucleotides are TGTGCCAGCAGTTTCCCGGGGGACTATGGCTACACCTTC. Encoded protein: CASSFPGDYGYTF.